Included here is one T cell receptor beta chain sequence, with context. This entry belongs to a study of cytomegalovirus exposure and HLA in healthy donors. The donors were in the approximately 120-subject validation cohort, distinct from the 666-subject first cohort. V lost 7 bases and J lost 5, with 25 bases in between. The CDR3 contains 17 residues. The germline gives CDR1 SGHTA, CDR2 FQGNSA. The assay was immunoSEQ multiplex PCR, and TCRdb's table has in-frame clones only and misses some. Found here are around 300,000 clones, around 90% of them singletons; the top ten hold around 1%. Material: PBMCs. The receptor's source is a man in his thirties or forties in good health and CMV-seronegative. V gene TRBV7-2 combines with J gene TRBJ2-3; tentative D call: TRBD2 (7 bases). CDR3 nucleotide sequence: TGTGCCAGCACCCTCCTTGGGAGGGGGGGCCTTGGAGATACGCAGTATTTT. It specifies CASTLLGRGGLGDTQYF.